The 2 T cell receptor beta chains reported below all come from one sample, sequenced in a study of blood T cell repertoires in COVID-19. Sequencing was performed with immunoSEQ multiplex PCR; in TCRdb, only in-frame clones are kept and a portion is missing. Among around 390,000 clones listed, approximately 87% were seen once. The sample comprised PBMCs or T cells enriched from blood (not recorded which). The source is a woman aged 45-65 years who had recovered from COVID-19.

This clone appeared once. The gene calls are TRBV6-5 and TRBJ2-7, with TRBD1 matching 7 bases. CDR1 and CDR2 (germline): MNHEY, SVGAGI. V lost 10 bases to trimming and J lost 5 bases; unmatched junction nucleotides: 14. CDR3 length equals 14 residues. The CDR3: CATGQDTMINEQYF. As DNA, the CDR3 is TGTGCCACCGGACAGGATACTATGATCAACGAGCAGTACTTC.

The chain uses TRBV5-1 and TRBJ2-1; 12 nucleotides match TRBD2. With 3 bases clipped from V and 6 bases from J, the junction kept 4 bases outside the gene matches. The germline CDR1 and CDR2 sequences are SGHRS and YFSETQ. The CDR3 contains 15 residues. For the CDR3, the DNA is TGCGCCAGCAGCTCACTAGCGGGGGGAGGCAATGAGCAGTTCTTC. Translating gives CASSSLAGGGNEQFF.